This paragraph reports one TCR beta chain. The antigen this receptor binds is unknown. Base qualities are not recorded, but no much larger clone differs from it by a single base. V trim: 8 bases; J trim: 4 bases; unmatched bases: 17. Based on the germline V gene (reference sequence), the CDR1 and CDR2 sequences are MNHNY and SVGAGI. Inclusive of the bounding cysteine and phenylalanine, the CDR3 is 17 residues long. The DNA shown is the 51-base CDR3, in frame from base 1. Per the publication, the treatment or condition label means: in vitro stimulation with specific CMV peptide epitopes to enrich CMV-specific T cells. The data originate from a study of T cell repertoires in cytomegalovirus infection (dated by TCRdb to between 2019 and 2020). Regarding the complete study: Alongside well-studied HLA-B-restricted epitopes, the peptide stimulations were aimed at recently identified HLA-C-restricted CMV epitopes, whose presentation resists viral immunomodulation. Donor HLA type was relevant to the analysis, as public TCR beta signatures indicated carriage of CMV infection together with the matching HLA type. The paper as a whole reports these results and caveats: The ex vivo response was dominated by HLA-C-restricted CMV-specific TCR beta clonotypes, which also provided the single most frequent clonotype in two of eight donors. In both this cohort and an independent roughly 350-donor cohort, the cumulative frequency of public TCR beta family members distinguished carriers of CMV infection plus the relevant HLA type.

These reads were obtained on an Illumina HiSeq 1500. In-frame beta chains were kept once TCRdb had trimmed the public reads at Q25 with fastp and called clones with MiXCR. Entries are consolidated by CDR3 protein sequence, retaining the most common genes and DNA. Across this sample there are around 770,000 distinct CDR3 sequences, with 25% to 35% seen only once. Around 12% of the sample goes to the ten largest clones. The sequencing used cultured CD8+ T cells from PBMCs, collected from culture after CMV antigen stimulation. This receptor was identified in a human donor in good health (CMV status not recorded). Some clones in this sample may be carry-over from other donors' samples. The chain uses TRBV6-6 and TRBJ1-5; a stretch of 7 junction bases matches TRBD1. The nucleotide sequence reads as follows: TGTGCCAGCGCCCCTTACTCCGGGACAGATAAGAATCAGCCCCAGCATTTT. The translation is CASAPYSGTDKNQPQHF.